The rows below give T cell receptor beta chains drawn from one sample of a study of cytomegalovirus exposure and HLA in healthy donors. Here immunoSEQ multiplex PCR was the method, and the copy in TCRdb shows in-frame clones only, minus some. The table includes around 99,000 clones, approximately 91% detected once. Material for sequencing was PBMCs. The receptors shown here come from a woman aged 18-29 years in good health and CMV-seronegative. CDR3s include the opening cysteine and the closing phenylalanine or tryptophan. A D gene is named only where the DNA matches it firmly. For some rows the clone size is stated as once, few or many, or as a class when expanded; others skip it.

v_gene	j_gene	d_gene	abundance	CDR3aa	CDR3nt
TRBV4-3	TRBJ2-2	-	-	CASSQGTRATGELFF	TGCGCCAGCAGCCAAGGGACCAGGGCCACCGGGGAGCTGTTTTTT
TRBV19	TRBJ1-1	-	-	CASQLGGNTEAFF	TGTGCCAGCCAACTGGGGGGGAACACTGAAGCTTTCTTT
TRBV5-6	TRBJ2-2	-	-	CASSLYFTGELFF	TGTGCCAGCAGCTTGTACTTCACCGGGGAGCTGTTTTTT
TRBV5-1	TRBJ2-1	-	-	CATRGGSSYNEQFF	TGCGCCACCAGGGGGGGGAGCTCCTACAATGAGCAGTTCTTC
TRBV29-1	TRBJ2-1	-	-	CGGGLEQGYYNEQFF	TGCGGCGGGGGCCTAGAGCAGGGGTATTACAATGAGCAGTTCTTC
TRBV7-8	TRBJ1-1	TRBD1	-	CASSLAGGQGAEAFF	TGTGCCAGCAGCTTAGCAGGCGGACAGGGGGCTGAAGCTTTCTTT
TRBV27	TRBJ1-4	-	-	CASSFTGIVEKLFF	TGTGCCAGCAGTTTCACAGGGATAGTCGAAAAACTGTTTTTT
TRBV6-5	TRBJ2-7	-	-	CASSRNHEQYF	TGTGCCAGCAGCAGGAACCACGAGCAGTACTTC
TRBV5-4	TRBJ2-5	-	-	CASSLLARGTQYF	TGTGCCAGCAGCTTGTTGGCGCGAGGGACCCAGTACTTC
TRBV5-4	TRBJ2-3	-	-	CASWMATTSTDTQYF	TGTGCCAGTTGGATGGCGACAACTAGCACAGATACGCAGTATTTT
TRBV29-1	TRBJ2-1	TRBD2	-	CSVEGGRAANEQFF	TGCAGCGTTGAAGGCGGGAGGGCTGCCAATGAGCAGTTCTTC
TRBV7-2	TRBJ1-6	TRBD1	once	CASSLNSPGGPNSPLHF	TGTGCCAGCAGCTTAAATAGTCCAGGGGGACCAAATTCACCCCTCCACTTT
TRBV7-9	TRBJ1-1	-	-	CASSLSQGVNTEAFF	TGTGCCAGCAGCTTATCCCAAGGGGTGAACACTGAAGCTTTCTTT
TRBV9	TRBJ2-2	-	-	CASSVRQMNTGELFF	TGTGCCAGCAGCGTAAGACAGATGAACACCGGGGAGCTGTTTTTT
TRBV30	TRBJ1-6	-	-	CAWRGGLGGRSPLHF	TGTGCCTGGAGGGGAGGCCTCGGTGGGCGTTCACCCCTCCACTTT